The 26 T cell receptor beta chains below were found in one sample sequenced in a study of T cells expressing NK-cell markers. Following a re-call of the 5' RACE reads, TCRdb has one entry per CDR3 protein and lacks DNA. Its table lists a few hundred thousand distinct CDR3 sequences. Sequenced: blood T cells: a sorted CD56 or NKG2C T cell subset, CD4+ or CD8+ T cells, or bulk PBMC T cells (not recorded which). These receptors were collected from a man aged 18 to 69 in good health.

V and J are TRBV5-1 and TRBJ1-1; the D call from TCRdb, TRBD1, cannot be confirmed without DNA. CDR3 length: 16 residues. Germline CDR1 and CDR2: SGHRS and YFSETQ. The CDR3 region is CASSFQGAARNTEAFF.

The chain uses TRBV18 and TRBJ2-3. CDR3 length: 13 residues. Germline values: CDR1 KGHSH, CDR2 LQKENI. CDR3 sequence: CASSPPGSDTQYF.

The CDR3 protein is CASSLLLYQPQHF. The chain links TRBV12-3 or TRBV12-4 to TRBJ1-5. The CDR3 spans 13 residues.

The chain has TRBV10-3 and TRBJ2-7; as DNA is missing, the TRBD2 call by TCRdb cannot be tested. From germline, CDR1 is ENHRY and CDR2 SYGVKD. The CDR3 is 16 amino acids. The chain's CDR3 is CAISAIAGVGSYEQYF.

The rearrangement links TRBV14 to TRBJ2-3. The CDR3 totals 15 residues. Per the germline V gene, CDR1 is SGHDN and CDR2 is FVKESK. CDR3 residues: CASSQWTISTDTQYF.

The genes are TRBV27 and TRBJ2-5; TCRdb proposes TRBD1, but this gene call is untestable without DNA. CDR1 is MNHEY and CDR2 is SMNVEV in the germline V gene (reference sequence). The CDR3 is made up of 15 amino acids. CDR3 residues: CASKGGRGLGGAQYF.

The chain has TRBV20-1 and TRBJ2-5; the D call of TRBD1 rests on TCRdb alone, since no DNA is present to check it. The CDR3 contains 15 residues. The germline gives CDR1 DFQATT, CDR2 SNEGSKA (reference sequence). CDR3 region: CSALHRDRGLETQYF.

V usage is TRBV7-2 and J usage is TRBJ2-7. The V gene's germline CDR1 is SGHTA and CDR2 FQGNSA. CDR3 size: 13 residues. CDR3 sequence reads: CASSPNLRLEQYF.

This rearrangement joins TRBV18 to TRBJ1-2; TCRdb calls TRBD1, which cannot be checked without DNA. This CDR3 is built from 14 residues. The V gene's germline CDR1 is KGHSH and CDR2 LQKENI. This CDR3 reads CASSPIGQGEGYTF.

V usage is TRBV12-3 or TRBV12-4 and J usage is TRBJ2-2. This CDR3 has 14 amino acids. The CDR3 region is CASSPTDFTGELFF.

This chain connects TRBV7-7 to TRBJ1-1. CDR1 and CDR2 from the germline V gene are SSHAT and FNYEAQ (reference sequence). CDR3 length: 13 amino acids. The CDR3 loop reads CASAHGPNTEAFF.

The J gene is TRBJ1-2, the V gene TRBV7-9. The CDR3 runs to 13 residues. Germline loops: CDR1 SEHNR, CDR2 FQNEAQ (reference sequence). CDR3 loop: CASSFAAYYGYTF.

V and J are TRBV20-1 and TRBJ2-1. This CDR3 comprises 14 residues. Germline V gene data show CDR1 as DFQATT and CDR2 as SNEGSKA (reference sequence). This CDR3 is CSALSASSYNEQFF.

The chain uses TRBV5-1 and TRBJ2-3. The CDR3 has 15 amino acids. Germline V gene data show CDR1 as SGHRS and CDR2 as YFSETQ. The CDR3: CASSLAGQSTDTQYF.

The rearrangement joins TRBV29-1 to TRBJ2-3; TCRdb returns TRBD1, unconfirmable since there is no DNA. From germline, CDR1 is SQVTM and CDR2 ANQGSEA. This CDR3 spans 12 amino acids. The CDR3 protein is CSVEPDRNTQYF.

This chain connects TRBV3-1 to TRBJ2-2; TCRdb selects TRBD2, and the lack of DNA leaves this call unchecked. Germline values: CDR1 LGHDT, CDR2 YNNKEL (reference sequence). The CDR3 spans 18 residues. CDR3 residues: CASSRRSPSGGISGELFF.

This chain's CDR3 is CAWNVRDRVINEQFF. The chain is built from TRBV30 and TRBJ2-1; absent DNA, TCRdb's TRBD1 call cannot be checked. The CDR3 loop spans 15 amino acids. The germline V gene has CDR1 GTSNPN and CDR2 SVGIG (reference sequence).

This chain links TRBV4-1 with TRBJ2-2; absent DNA, TCRdb's TRBD1 call cannot be checked. The CDR3 contains 15 residues. The germline V gene has CDR1 MGHRA and CDR2 YSYEKL. The CDR3 sequence is CASSQAGGKTGELFF.

V and J are TRBV11-2 and TRBJ1-1. The CDR3 runs 14 residues. Germline V lookup: CDR1 SGHAT, CDR2 FQNNGV. The CDR3 loop is CATSPPIGATEAFF.

V and J are TRBV5-1 and TRBJ2-2; the TCRdb call, TRBD1, lacks DNA for checking. The CDR3 is 18 amino acids. Germline CDR1 is SGHRS and CDR2 is YFSETQ. This CDR3 is CASSRNPRAGGMSGELFF.

The V call is TRBV20-1, the J call TRBJ2-4; TCRdb's D call, TRBD1, is unchecked because there is no DNA. This CDR3 contains 13 residues. The germline V gene encodes CDR1 DFQATT and CDR2 SNEGSKA (reference sequence). CDR3 loop: CSAPGQGRNIQYF.

The rearrangement joins TRBV28 to TRBJ1-4; no DNA is available, so the TRBD1 call from TCRdb remains unchecked. The CDR3 totals 16 residues. Germline loops: CDR1 MDHEN, CDR2 SYDVKM. The CDR3 sequence: CASSLFQGGTNEKLFF.

This chain's CDR3 is CASSLSRKGGSPLHF. The V and J genes are TRBV12-3 or TRBV12-4 and TRBJ1-6; TCRdb indicates TRBD1, and absent DNA this call remains unverified. This CDR3 is built from 15 residues.

V gene TRBV18 combines with J gene TRBJ1-4; checking the TCRdb D call of TRBD1 is not possible without DNA. Germline V gene sequence: CDR1 KGHSH, CDR2 LQKENI. The CDR3 consists of 15 residues. CDR3 region: CASSPPDREGEKLFF.

The genes are TRBV3-1 and TRBJ2-1; TCRdb reports TRBD2, a call that lacks DNA to check it against. CDR1 and CDR2 (germline): LGHDT, YNNKEL (reference sequence). There are 12 residues in the CDR3. This CDR3 reads CASSQGRLGEFF.

This sequence joins TRBV29-1 and TRBJ2-5; as DNA is missing, the TRBD2 call by TCRdb cannot be tested. This CDR3 contains 17 residues. The germline gives CDR1 SQVTM, CDR2 ANQGSEA. The CDR3 sequence: CSVTPGLAGPRQETQYF.